The TCR beta chain described here comes from a study of CD8+ T cells in alopecia areata. Study-level information: Scoring of severity for treated patients was based on percentage of affected scalp area. Study results and limitations: Tofacitinib significantly decreased scalp clonality and expanded CD8+ clones among top 100. In scalp samples, resident alphabeta T cells of normal skin are also sequenced.

The sample's treatment: oral pan-JAK inhibitor, 5-10 mg twice daily. Remarks on this clone: Its antigen is unidentified. Other DNA sequences from this sample encode an identical CDR3 as well.

The authors extracted RNA and reverse transcribed it into cDNA as the sequencing template. Using immunoSEQ multiplex PCR, the repertoire was profiled, and TCRdb retains in-frame clones only, with some absent. The top ten hold around 10% of the sample, which has more than 95,000 clones, just over 85% seen once. Germline values: CDR1 MNHEY, CDR2 SVGAGI. CDR3 length: 13 residues. V dropped 2 bases and J dropped 2 bases, with 4 bases sitting between them. The J gene is TRBJ1-5, the V gene TRBV6-5, with D uncertain. Source: CD8+ T cells sorted from blood, taken around week 31, from a patient treated with tofacitinib. The source is a human donor with alopecia areata. For the CDR3, the DNA is TGTGCCAGCAGTTACGGCGGCAATCAGCCCCAGCATTTT. As protein: CASSYGGNQPQHF.